The 20 T cell receptor beta chains below all came from one sample that was sequenced in a study of blood T cell repertoires in COVID-19. Libraries were prepared by immunoSEQ multiplex PCR; TCRdb keeps only in-frame clonotypes and omits some of them. The sample carries approximately 77,000 clones, about 91% recorded once. The sample consisted of peripheral blood. Receptors were obtained from a woman of 80 years or more with acute or convalescent COVID-19.

This clone was seen only a few times. The V and J genes are TRBV25-1 and TRBJ1-1, with 9 bases matching TRBD1. Trimming removed 8 bases from V and 4 bases from J; junction bases left unmatched: 5. This CDR3 comprises 13 residues. The V gene's germline CDR1 is MGHDK and CDR2 SYGVNS. CDR3 bases: TGTGCCAGCGCTGGACAGGGGAGCACTGAAGCTTTCTTT. Residues: CASAGQGSTEAFF.

The rearrangement links TRBV9 to TRBJ2-2, with D unresolved. This CDR3 is 14 amino acids long. Germline V CDR1 and CDR2: SGDLS, YYNGEE. The V gene lost 1 base and the J gene lost 6 bases, with 10 bases spanning the gap. The CDR3 loop is CASSVSQVPGELFF. The CDR3 nucleotides are TGTGCCAGCAGCGTATCGCAGGTTCCCGGGGAGCTGTTTTTT.

This chain connects TRBV11-2 to TRBJ2-1; 8 bases are shared with TRBD1. Trimming cost V 5 bases and J 0 bases; bases outside gene matches: 9. There are 17 residues in the CDR3. From germline, CDR1 is SGHAT and CDR2 FQNNGV. Here the CDR3 DNA reads TGTGCCAGCAGCCCCAACTACAGGGGGAGCTCCTACAATGAGCAGTTCTTC. Translated: CASSPNYRGSSYNEQFF.

The V gene is TRBV30, the J gene TRBJ2-7; D possibly corresponds to TRBD1 (5 bases). CDR1 is GTSNPN and CDR2 is SVGIG in the germline V gene (reference sequence). Trimming left V 2 bases short and J 4 bases short, with 12 bases between. The CDR3 is made up of 13 amino acids. The CDR3: CAWSYRTRYEQYF. For the CDR3, the DNA is TGTGCCTGGAGTTACAGGACCCGATACGAGCAGTACTTC.

The rearrangement uses TRBV6-5 and TRBJ1-1; D unclear. Germline values: CDR1 MNHEY, CDR2 SVGAGI. The germline V and J ends were trimmed by 7 bases and 5 bases, with 17 bases remaining between them. The CDR3 spans 14 residues. The CDR3 is CASTQQGRGTEAFF. The CDR3 nucleotides are TGTGCCAGCACCCAACAAGGTAGAGGGACTGAAGCTTTCTTT.

The rearrangement joins TRBV10-3 to TRBJ2-7, with TRBD1 identical over 9 bases. Germline V CDR1 and CDR2: ENHRY, SYGVKD. CDR3 size: 13 residues. Trimming at V came to 6 bases and at J to 5 bases, leaving 5 bases not matched to a gene. CDR3 nucleotides: TGTGCCATCAGGGAGGGACAGGGAAACGAGCAGTACTTC. It encodes CAIREGQGNEQYF.

The J gene is TRBJ1-6, the V gene TRBV7-8; TRBD1 matches 7 bases. There are 14 residues in the CDR3. V lost 5 bases and J lost 10; bases outside the gene matches: 8. Germline lookup yields CDR1 SGHVS and CDR2 FQNEAQ. This chain's CDR3 is CASSGGQANSPLHF. CDR3 nucleotides: TGTGCCAGCAGCGGCGGACAGGCCAACTCACCCCTCCACTTT.

The rearrangement links TRBV5-1 to TRBJ2-7, with 7 bases lining up with TRBD1. V lost 4 bases and J lost 0; bases outside the gene matches: 10. The V gene's germline CDR1 is SGHRS and CDR2 YFSETQ. The CDR3 has 16 residues. CDR3 loop: CASSLVETGFSYEQYF. Written as DNA, the CDR3 is TGCGCCAGCAGCCTTGTTGAGACAGGGTTCTCCTACGAGCAGTACTTC.

The chain links TRBV5-4 to TRBJ2-1; 9 bases agree with TRBD2. Trimming removed 4 bases from V and 2 bases from J; junction bases left unmatched: 4. CDR1 is SGHNT and CDR2 is YYREEE in the germline V gene (reference sequence). The CDR3 extends over 15 amino acids. The CDR3 DNA reads as TGTGCCAGCAGCAACCAGCGGGGGGCCTACAATGAGCAGTTCTTC. Protein sequence: CASSNQRGAYNEQFF.

The chain recombines TRBV19 with TRBJ1-2; 10 bases align to TRBD1. Germline trimming cut 1 base from V and 5 bases from J; bases unmatched to any gene: 1. CDR1 and CDR2 (germline): LNHDA, SQIVND (reference sequence). The CDR3 contains 14 residues. The CDR3 loop is CASSIGQGAYGYTF. The CDR3 DNA follows: TGTGCCAGTAGTATAGGACAGGGGGCTTATGGCTACACCTTC. Using reference TRBV19 and TRBJ1-2 for the parts outside the CDR3, the full variable domain is DGGITQSPKYLFRKEGQNVTLSCEQNLNHDAMYWYRQDPGQGLRLIYYSQIVNDFQKGDIAEGYSVSREKKESFPLTVTSAQKNPTAFYLCASSIGQGAYGYTFGSGTRLTVV.

The V call is TRBV6-5, the J call TRBJ1-3; a possible D gene is TRBD1 (5 bases). CDR1 is MNHEY and CDR2 is SVGAGI in the germline V gene. This CDR3 comprises 14 residues. V shed 7 bases and J shed 0 bases, with 10 bases lying between them. The CDR3 here is CASNRQFSGNTIYF. In nucleotides, the CDR3 is TGTGCCAGCAATAGACAGTTCTCTGGAAACACCATATATTTT.

The V gene is TRBV3-1 (or the pseudogene TRBV3-2), the J gene TRBJ2-2, with 11 bases aligning to TRBD2. The trim removed 4 bases at V and 7 bases at J, leaving 8 bases unmatched. Germline CDR1 reads LGHDT; CDR2 reads YNNKEL (reference sequence). This CDR3 contains 16 residues. This chain's CDR3 is CASSRGLAAVGGELFF. CDR3 DNA: TGTGCCAGCAGCCGGGGACTAGCGGCAGTTGGCGGGGAGCTGTTTTTT.

Turning to this clone: Other DNA sequences in this specimen translate into the identical CDR3. The chain uses TRBV30 and TRBJ2-5, with D unresolved. CDR3 length: 10 amino acids. Deletions cut 5 bases from V and 4 bases from J, with 5 bases between. Germline V gives CDR1 GTSNPN, CDR2 SVGIG (reference sequence). CDR3 loop: CAWGRETQYF. Here the CDR3 DNA reads TGTGCCTGGGGTCGAGAGACCCAGTACTTC.

The CDR3 spells CASSVSPGTEIIYGYTF. The CDR3 DNA reads TGTGCCAGCAGCGTTTCTCCTGGGACAGAAATTATTTATGGCTACACCTTC. The chain carries TRBV9 and TRBJ1-2, with 7 bases fitting TRBD1. V lost 2 bases to trimming and J lost 5 bases; unmatched junction nucleotides: 15. The CDR3 contains 17 residues. The germline V gene encodes CDR1 SGDLS and CDR2 YYNGEE. Variable domain in full (rest from reference TRBV9 and TRBJ1-2): DSGVTQTPKHLITATGQRVTLRCSPRSGDLSVYWYQQSLDQGLQFLIQYYNGEERAKGNILERFSAQQFPDLHSELNLSSLELGDSALYFCASSVSPGTEIIYGYTFGSGTRLTVV.

On this clone: The sample has other DNA sequences that encode this CDR3 too. The gene calls are TRBV7-2 and TRBJ2-7; the match to TRBD2 covers 11 bases. The CDR3 loop spans 15 amino acids. The V gene end was trimmed by 1 base and the J gene end by 7 bases; junction bases not matched to a gene: 6. CDR1 and CDR2 (germline): SGHTA, FQGNSA. This CDR3 reads CASSLGTSGLGEQYF. The CDR3 region has the DNA TGTGCCAGCAGCTTAGGGACTAGCGGGCTGGGGGAGCAGTACTTC.

The gene calls are TRBV4-3 and TRBJ1-2, with TRBD1 matching 7 bases. Per germline, CDR1 LGHNA and CDR2 YSLEER. J was trimmed by 4 bases and V by 3 bases; bases with no gene match: 5. This CDR3 spans 14 amino acids. In nucleotides, the CDR3 is TGCGCCAGCAGCCACCCGGGACAGATCTATGGCTACACCTTC. Amino acids: CASSHPGQIYGYTF.

The J gene is TRBJ2-2, the V gene TRBV10-3, with 9 positions matching TRBD1. V dropped 7 bases and J dropped 4; count of bases not matched to a gene: 10. The germline V gene has CDR1 ENHRY and CDR2 SYGVKD. The length of the CDR3 is 16 residues. CDR3 sequence (DNA): TGTGCCATCACCCCAACAGGGGGCGCGGGCACCGGGGAGCTGTTTTTT. This encodes CAITPTGGAGTGELFF.

The chain has TRBV25-1 and TRBJ1-6; D may be TRBD1 (6 bases). Trimming took off 6 bases at V and 6 bases at J, with 12 bases between the two ends. CDR1 is MGHDK, CDR2 SYGVNS, per germline. The CDR3 is 14 residues long. CDR3: CASSAGALNSPLHF. The CDR3 DNA follows: TGTGCCAGCAGCGCAGGGGCCCTTAATTCACCCCTCCACTTT.

The chain employs TRBV7-2 and TRBJ2-3, with TRBD2 identical over 14 bases. The V gene's germline CDR1 is SGHTA and CDR2 FQGNSA. Losses at the gene ends were 5 bases for V and 7 bases for J; bases not matched to a gene: 11. This CDR3 spans 17 amino acids. The CDR3 sequence: CASSDTLGLAGANTQYF. The CDR3 DNA reads as TGTGCCAGCAGCGACACCCTGGGACTAGCGGGGGCAAATACGCAGTATTTT.

This chain uses TRBV15 with TRBJ1-5; 8 nucleotides agree with TRBD1. V gave up 3 bases and J gave up 9 bases; unmatched junction bases: 7. This CDR3 region has 14 residues. CDR1 and CDR2 (germline): LNHNV, YYDKDF (reference sequence). CDR3 DNA: TGTGCCACCAGCAGCCAACAGGGGGTAGGGCCCCAGCATTTT. Its translation: CATSSQQGVGPQHF.